What follows are 14 T cell receptor beta chains derived from one specimen sequenced in a study of CD8+CD57+ T cells in acquired aplastic anemia. CDR3 and TCR beta VDJ profiling relied on a genomic DNA template. MiXCR was run by TCRdb on the reads, yielding one entry per CDR3 protein. The repertoire has 400,000 to 500,000 distinct CDR3 sequences, 55% to 75% of them found once; the top ten carry approximately 3.8%. The sample taken for sequencing was sorted CD4+, CD8+, or CD8+CD57+ T cells (not recorded which) from PBMCs. These receptor sequences come from a human donor in good health, serving as a control.

The rearrangement uses TRBV5-4 and TRBJ2-5; D is perhaps TRBD1 or TRBD2 (6 bases each). Per germline, CDR1 SGHNT and CDR2 YYREEE (reference sequence). Trimming took 0 bases from V and 4 from J, leaving 13 bases between them. The CDR3 has 15 residues. Here the CDR3 reads CASSLERKGGETQYF. CDR3 sequence (DNA): TGTGCCAGCAGCTTGGAGCGAAAGGGGGGAGAGACCCAGTACTTC.

About this clonotype: The junction does not match germline at one end; this may be a read error. The chain recombines TRBV19 with TRBJ2-3; D uncertain. The CDR3 is made up of 15 amino acids. Looked up from germline, CDR1 is LNHDA and CDR2 is SQIVND (reference sequence). The CDR3 here is CASSVVGQSPYAYNF. CDR3 sequence (DNA): TGTGCCAGTAGCGTAGTTGGCCAGAGCCCGTATGCCTACAACTTT.

A note on this clonotype: The limits of the CDR3 on the DNA are not certain, so only TCRdb's listed CDR3 is given. The genes are TRBV7-2 and TRBJ2-1. Germline CDR1 and CDR2: SGHTA and FQGNSA. Counting both end residues, the CDR3 totals 16 amino acids. This CDR3 is CASSFSQYEQYFGQFF.

The chain uses TRBV20-1 and TRBJ2-1, with 9 bases identical to TRBD2. The germline CDR1 and CDR2 sequences are DFQATT and SNEGSKA (reference sequence). CDR3 size: 14 residues. V was pared by 4 bases and J by 7 bases, with 8 bases of the junction left unmatched. Here the CDR3 reads CSATGTSTDNEQFF. CDR3 DNA sequence: TGCAGTGCTACCGGGACTAGCACAGATAATGAGCAGTTCTTC.

The chain uses TRBV7-8 and TRBJ2-7; 10 nucleotides line up with TRBD1. Germline trimming cut 7 bases from V and 5 bases from J; bases unmatched to any gene: 5. The CDR3 runs 13 residues. Looked up from germline, CDR1 is SGHVS and CDR2 is FQNEAQ. The CDR3 DNA follows: TGTGCCAGCACATTAGGGACAGGGGACGAGCAGTACTTC. This translates into CASTLGTGDEQYF.

This clonotype has ten or more counts. The rearrangement joins TRBV5-1 to TRBJ1-1, with no clear D. Between the trimmed V and J ends, which lost 6 bases and 4 bases, there was a span of 13 bases. The CDR3 has 13 residues. Germline V lookup: CDR1 SGHRS, CDR2 YFSETQ. CDR3 residues: CASIEEAGTEAFF. The CDR3 region has the DNA TGCGCCAGCATCGAGGAGGCTGGCACTGAAGCTTTCTTT.

This clonotype was picked up many times. The chain recombines TRBV2 with TRBJ1-6; D unclear. There are 15 residues in the CDR3. Germline V CDR1 and CDR2: SNHLY, FYNNEI. V was trimmed by 6 bases and J by 7 bases, leaving 16 bases between them. The CDR3 DNA is TGTGCCAGCAGCCCCCGGCCAGGCCCGAATTCACCCCTCCACTTT. This codes for CASSPRPGPNSPLHF.

The chain has TRBV20-1 and TRBJ2-1, with 7 bases lining up with TRBD1. Unmatched junction bases numbered 5, after V lost 6 bases and J lost 0 bases. Germline V lookup: CDR1 DFQATT, CDR2 SNEGSKA (reference sequence). CDR3 length: 14 amino acids. CDR3 protein: CSALTGSSYNEQFF. The DNA for the CDR3 is TGCAGTGCCTTGACAGGGAGCTCCTACAATGAGCAGTTCTTC.

In regard to this clonotype: In this CDR3 the conserved last residue, phenylalanine or tryptophan, is missing, so a read error is likely. The chain combines TRBV29-1 with TRBJ1-3; TRBD1 aligns across 7 bases. CDR1 and CDR2 from the germline V gene are SQVTM and ANQGSEA. This CDR3 has 13 amino acids. The junction had 6 bases not matched to a gene; V was cut back by 7 bases and J by 3 bases. CDR3 region: CSAVAGGGNTIYC. The CDR3 region has the DNA TGCAGCGCCGTCGCAGGGGGTGGAAACACCATATATTGT.

This clonotype was recorded once. The germline gene is not matched at one end of the junction; a read error may be the cause. The chain uses TRBV2 and TRBJ1-2; no firm D call. The germline CDR1 and CDR2 sequences are SNHLY and FYNNEI. The CDR3 is made up of 13 amino acids. This chain's CDR3 is CTSTVGQRYGYTF. CDR3 nucleotides: TGTACCAGCACTGTAGGGCAGCGCTATGGCTACACCTTC.

The V and J genes are TRBV7-6 and TRBJ2-7; D might be TRBD1 (5 bases). This CDR3 has 13 residues. V was trimmed by 7 bases and J by 11 bases, leaving 21 bases between them. Germline CDR1 and CDR2: SGHVS and FNYEAQ. The CDR3 region has the DNA TGTGCCAGCATTACCGACAGAGGCCCCAACAAGTACTTC. Translating gives CASITDRGPNKYF. Looking up the rest from reference TRBV7-6 and TRBJ2-7 gives the full variable domain: GAGVSQSPRYKVTKRGQDVALRCDPISGHVSLYWYRQALGQGPEFLTYFNYEAQQDKSGLPNDRFSAERPEGSISTLTIQRTEQRDSAMYRCASITDRGPNKYFGPGTRLTVT.

The table lists this clonotype with many counts. The V and J genes are TRBV15 and TRBJ2-7; the match to TRBD1 covers 7 bases. V trimming: 5 bases; J trimming: 2 bases; junction bases outside the gene matches: 9. Germline CDR1 LNHNV, CDR2 YYDKDF (reference sequence). The CDR3 sequence is 15 residues long. The CDR3 nucleotides are TGTGCCACCAGCTCCAGGACAGGACTCACCTACGAGCAGTACTTC. Encoded protein: CATSSRTGLTYEQYF.

This clonotype was recorded many times. The chain joins TRBV7-8 to TRBJ1-5; 7 bases are a match to TRBD1. The germline CDR1 and CDR2 sequences are SGHVS and FQNEAQ. The V and J ends lost 4 bases and 6 bases, in that order; junction bases with no gene match: 6. The CDR3 has 14 amino acids. The CDR3, as DNA: TGTGCCAGCAGCTCGGACAGGATCGGTCAGCCCCAGCATTTT. Translated: CASSSDRIGQPQHF. Complete variable domain (other parts from reference TRBV7-8 and TRBJ1-5): GAGVSQSPRYKVAKRGQDVALRCDPISGHVSLFWYQQALGQGPEFLTYFQNEAQLDKSGLPSDRFFAERPEGSVSTLKIQRTQQEDSAVYLCASSSDRIGQPQHFGDGTRLSIL.

This clonotype has ten or more counts. This chain joins TRBV20-1 and TRBJ1-1, with 8 bases aligning to TRBD1. After removal of 3 bases from V and 1 base from J, the junction contained 4 bases not matched to a gene. The germline V gene encodes CDR1 DFQATT and CDR2 SNEGSKA (reference sequence). This CDR3 contains 14 residues. As DNA, the CDR3 is TGCAGTGCTAGTAACAGGGGGGCGAACACTGAAGCTTTCTTT. It encodes CSASNRGANTEAFF.